A single sample gave rise to the 17 T cell receptor beta chains below, sequenced in a study of early T cells in non-severe SARS-CoV-2 infection. A single record per CDR3 protein comes from TCRdb applying MiXCR to the 5' RACE reads. The sample lists 75,000 to 100,000 distinct CDR3 sequences, 14% to 15% occurring once. The sample taken for sequencing was whole blood. The origin of the receptors is an adult who was a healthcare worker with PCR-confirmed SARS-CoV-2 infection or an uninfected control (not recorded which).

The chain combines TRBV12-3 or TRBV12-4 with TRBJ1-2, with 7 bases matching TRBD1. CDR3 size: 15 residues. Germline trimming cut 5 bases from V and 6 bases from J; bases unmatched to any gene: 12. This chain's CDR3 is CASSPYPPGGNGYTF. CDR3 in DNA: TGTGCCAGCAGTCCCTACCCGCCAGGGGGGAATGGCTACACCTTC.

The CDR3 protein is CASSLDSPLHF. The CDR3 region has the DNA TGTGCCAGCAGCTTAGATTCACCCCTCCACTTT. The chain uses TRBV7-9 and TRBJ1-6; the D is unclear. CDR1 and CDR2 from the germline V gene are SEHNR and FQNEAQ (reference sequence). This CDR3 contains 11 residues. The V gene lost 1 base and the J gene lost 8 bases, with 0 bases spanning the gap.

This clonotype was found a few times. The V and J genes are TRBV20-1 and TRBJ2-1, with 15 bases matching TRBD2. CDR1 DFQATT and CDR2 SNEGSKA come from the germline V gene (reference sequence). V lost 4 bases, J lost 4 bases, and 2 bases stayed unmatched. This CDR3 region has 15 residues. CDR3 region: CSAMGLAGGYNEQFF. CDR3 sequence (DNA): TGCAGTGCTATGGGACTAGCGGGAGGATACAATGAGCAGTTCTTC.

The J gene is TRBJ1-2, the V gene TRBV4-1; D not certain. V was trimmed by 0 bases and J by 2 bases, leaving 7 bases between them. Germline loops: CDR1 MGHRA, CDR2 YSYEKL. The CDR3 has 14 amino acids. The CDR3 spells CASSQENSNYGYTF. CDR3 DNA: TGCGCCAGCAGCCAAGAGAACAGCAACTATGGCTACACCTTC.

The genes are TRBV20-1 and TRBJ2-1; 13 bases line up with TRBD2. The junction had 5 bases not matched to a gene; V was cut back by 5 bases and J by 10 bases. Germline CDR1 is DFQATT and CDR2 is SNEGSKA (reference sequence). CDR3 size: 13 residues. CDR3 sequence reads: CSAGTSGNYEQFF. CDR3 bases: TGCAGTGCTGGGACTAGCGGGAATTACGAGCAGTTCTTC.

The chain joins TRBV28 to TRBJ2-1; D is uncertain. The CDR3 runs 15 residues. The V end lost 6 bases, the J end lost 3 bases, and 15 bases lay between the germline ends. Germline lookup yields CDR1 MDHEN and CDR2 SYDVKM. CDR3 sequence: CASRSSLFGYNEQFF. CDR3 nucleotides: TGTGCCAGCAGGTCGAGCCTCTTTGGCTACAATGAGCAGTTCTTC.

This clonotype was seen a handful of times. The chain is built from TRBV28 and TRBJ1-4; no definite D call. Between the trimmed V and J ends, which lost 6 bases and 3 bases, there was a span of 8 bases. This CDR3 contains 13 residues. CDR1 is MDHEN, CDR2 SYDVKM, per germline. DNA of the CDR3: TGTGCCAGCAGAGGGATTGCTAATGAAAAACTGTTTTTT. Translated: CASRGIANEKLFF.

This clonotype was recorded a few times. The V and J genes are TRBV28 and TRBJ1-3; the D is unclear. The CDR3 loop spans 13 amino acids. V was shortened by 3 bases and J by 5 bases, with 8 bases between the two germline ends. Germline CDR1 reads MDHEN; CDR2 reads SYDVKM. CDR3 sequence (DNA): TGTGCCAGCAGTTTGGCGGGGAGAAACACCATATATTTT. Translating it yields CASSLAGRNTIYF.

The chain combines TRBV10-2 with TRBJ2-1; 7 bases match TRBD2. Trimming removed 7 bases from V and 8 bases from J; junction bases left unmatched: 14. CDR1 is WSHSY, CDR2 SAAADI, per germline. This CDR3 has 15 amino acids. The CDR3 region is CASKGVAGPTDEQFF. The CDR3 DNA follows: TGCGCCAGCAAAGGGGTAGCGGGCCCCACGGATGAGCAGTTCTTC.

This clonotype was recorded only once. The rearrangement links TRBV11-1 to TRBJ2-7; no clear D gene. This CDR3 is 13 amino acids long. The V end was cut by 1 base, the J end by 1 base, with 5 bases between. Per the germline V gene, CDR1 is SGHAT and CDR2 is FQDESV (reference sequence). For the CDR3, the DNA is TGTGCCAGCAGCTTAGTGGGTTCCTACGAGCAGTACTTC. The encoded protein is CASSLVGSYEQYF.

In its sample, this clonotype was seen a few times. The chain uses TRBV21-1 and TRBJ2-7. TRBV21-1 is annotated as a pseudogene. The CDR3 has 11 residues. CDR3 DNA sequence: TGTGCCAGCAGCAAACCGGTCGAGCAGTACTTC. This translates into CASSKPVEQYF.

The rearrangement uses TRBV5-1 and TRBJ2-7; D may match TRBD1 or TRBD2 (5 bases each). This CDR3 has 14 residues. V was pared by 0 bases and J by 5 bases, with 12 bases between. Germline values: CDR1 SGHRS, CDR2 YFSETQ. CDR3 nucleotides: TGCGCCAGCAGCTTGGGGCAGGGAGTCCACGAGCAGTACTTC. Translating gives CASSLGQGVHEQYF. The whole variable domain, filled in from reference TRBV5-1 and TRBJ2-7, reads KAGVTQTPRYLIKTRGQQVTLSCSPISGHRSVSWYQQTPGQGLQFLFEYFSETQRNKGNFPGRFSGRQFSNSRSEMNVSTLELGDSALYLCASSLGQGVHEQYFGPGTRLTVT.

This clonotype was recorded a few times. The gene calls are TRBV4-1 and TRBJ2-7; a weak D match, TRBD2 (5 bases). Trimming cost V 0 bases and J 10 bases, with 13 bases left between them. The CDR3 is made up of 13 amino acids. Germline loops: CDR1 MGHRA, CDR2 YSYEKL. CDR3 protein: CASSQDGVDYQYF. The CDR3 DNA sequence: TGCGCCAGCAGCCAAGATGGGGTCGACTATCAGTACTTC.

The genes are TRBV28 and TRBJ1-4, with D perhaps matching TRBD1 (5 bases). Germline V gene sequence: CDR1 MDHEN, CDR2 SYDVKM. This CDR3 region has 15 residues. V was shortened by 3 bases and J by 6 bases, with 14 bases between the two germline ends. CDR3 region: CASSFQQGGYEKLFF. CDR3 sequence (DNA): TGTGCCAGCAGTTTCCAGCAGGGAGGGTATGAAAAACTGTTTTTT.

This clonotype was observed at least ten times. Compared with germline, one end of the junction differs, possibly owing to a read error. The V gene is TRBV20-1, the J gene TRBJ2-4, with D tentatively TRBD1 (6 bases). The CDR3 has 11 amino acids. Per the germline V gene, CDR1 is DFQATT and CDR2 is SNEGSKA (reference sequence). The CDR3 nucleotides read TGCAGTGCTAAAAGACAGGAAATCACCCACTTC. This codes for CSAKRQEITHF.

This clonotype has a handful of counts. The V gene is TRBV28, the J gene TRBJ1-5; possibly TRBD1 for D (5 bases). Trimming cost V 6 bases and J 4 bases, with 10 bases left between them. Germline V gene lookup returns CDR1 MDHEN and CDR2 SYDVKM. The CDR3 length is 13 residues. CDR3 amino acids: CASRGTMNQPQHF. CDR3 DNA: TGTGCCAGCAGGGGGACGATGAATCAGCCCCAGCATTTT.

This chain uses TRBV4-3 with TRBJ2-7; 12 nucleotides agree with TRBD2. Germline CDR1 and CDR2: LGHNA and YSLEER. The CDR3 runs to 16 residues. The V segment lost 4 bases and the J segment 2 bases; nucleotides outside the gene matches: 6. CDR3 nucleotide sequence: TGCGCCAGCAGCCTCCAACTAGCGGGAGGAGCCTACGAGCAGTACTTC. As protein: CASSLQLAGGAYEQYF.